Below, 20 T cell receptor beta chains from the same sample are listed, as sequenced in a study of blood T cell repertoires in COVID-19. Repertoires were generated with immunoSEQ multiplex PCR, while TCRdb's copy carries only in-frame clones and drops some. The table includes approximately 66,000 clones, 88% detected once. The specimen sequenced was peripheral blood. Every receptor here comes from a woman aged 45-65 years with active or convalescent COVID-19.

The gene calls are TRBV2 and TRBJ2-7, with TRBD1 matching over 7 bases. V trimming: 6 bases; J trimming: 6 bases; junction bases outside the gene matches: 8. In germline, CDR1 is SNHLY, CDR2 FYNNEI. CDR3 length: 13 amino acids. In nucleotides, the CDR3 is TGTGCCAGCAGCCCGAGACAGGGCAGCGAGCAGTACTTC. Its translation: CASSPRQGSEQYF.

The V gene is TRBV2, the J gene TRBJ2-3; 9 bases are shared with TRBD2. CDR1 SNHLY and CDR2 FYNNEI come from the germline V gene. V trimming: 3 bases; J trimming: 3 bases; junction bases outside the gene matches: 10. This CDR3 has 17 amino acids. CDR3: CASSEREGVTRTDTQYF. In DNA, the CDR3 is TGTGCCAGCAGTGAGCGGGAGGGTGTGACTAGGACAGATACGCAGTATTTT.

Here the CDR3 reads CASSAGTPGGSPQHF. As DNA, the CDR3 is TGTGCCAGCAGTGCCGGGACTCCAGGAGGGTCGCCCCAGCATTTT. This chain uses TRBV2 with TRBJ1-5, with TRBD1 as a possible D gene (5 bases). There are 15 residues in the CDR3. Trimming removed 4 bases from V and 9 bases from J, with 19 bases in between. Looked up from germline, CDR1 is SNHLY and CDR2 is FYNNEI.

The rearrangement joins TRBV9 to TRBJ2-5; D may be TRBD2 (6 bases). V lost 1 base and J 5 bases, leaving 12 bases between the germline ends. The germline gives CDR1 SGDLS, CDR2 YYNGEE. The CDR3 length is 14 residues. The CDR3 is CASSVTGVSETQYF. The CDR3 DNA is TGTGCCAGCAGCGTAACGGGGGTGAGCGAGACCCAGTACTTC.

CDR3 residues: CASTQGGGSGNTIYF. In DNA, the CDR3 is TGTGCCAGTACCCAGGGCGGGGGATCTGGAAACACCATATATTTT. The chain links TRBV19 to TRBJ1-3; TRBD1 might be the D (5 bases). Germline CDR1 is LNHDA and CDR2 is SQIVND (reference sequence). V was cut by 7 bases and J by 1 base, with 14 bases left in between. CDR3 length: 15 residues.

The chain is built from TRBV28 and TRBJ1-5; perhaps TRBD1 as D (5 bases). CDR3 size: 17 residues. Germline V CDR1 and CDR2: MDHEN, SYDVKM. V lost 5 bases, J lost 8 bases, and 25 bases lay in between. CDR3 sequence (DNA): TGTGCCAGCAGTCCGACTGACAGTACTAACCTCTGGAAGCCCCAGCATTTT. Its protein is CASSPTDSTNLWKPQHF.

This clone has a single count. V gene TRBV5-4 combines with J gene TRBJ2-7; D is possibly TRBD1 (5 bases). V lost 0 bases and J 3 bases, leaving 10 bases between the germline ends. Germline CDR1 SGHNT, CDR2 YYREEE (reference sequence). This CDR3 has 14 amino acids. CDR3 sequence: CASSLEVQGYEQYF. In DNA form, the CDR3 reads TGTGCCAGCAGCTTGGAGGTGCAGGGCTACGAGCAGTACTTC.

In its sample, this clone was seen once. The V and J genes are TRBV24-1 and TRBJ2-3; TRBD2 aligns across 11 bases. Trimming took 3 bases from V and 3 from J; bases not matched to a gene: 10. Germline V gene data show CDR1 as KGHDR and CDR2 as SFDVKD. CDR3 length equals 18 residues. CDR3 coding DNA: TGTGCCACCAGTGATAATTCACTAGCGGGAGCGACTACAGATACGCAGTATTTT. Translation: CATSDNSLAGATTDTQYF.

The chain's CDR3 is CAWSVTRGTGGYTF. The CDR3 nucleotides are TGTGCCTGGAGTGTAACCCGGGGGACTGGGGGCTACACCTTC. The chain employs TRBV30 and TRBJ1-2, with D maybe TRBD1 (5 bases). V was trimmed by 0 bases and J by 8 bases, leaving 16 bases between them. The CDR3 totals 14 residues. Looked up from germline, CDR1 is GTSNPN and CDR2 is SVGIG (reference sequence). The full variable domain, with the rest looked up from reference TRBV30 and TRBJ1-2, is SQTIHQWPATLVQPVGSPLSLECTVEGTSNPNLYWYRQAAGRGLQLLFYSVGIGQISSEVPQNLSASRPQDRQFILSSKKLLLSDSGFYLCAWSVTRGTGGYTFGSGTRLTVV.

CDR3 DNA: TGTGCCAGCAGCGTCGGCAGGGTCACAGATACGCAGTATTTT. It yields the protein CASSVGRVTDTQYF. The chain links TRBV9 to TRBJ2-3, with TRBD1 as a possible D gene (5 bases). CDR1 SGDLS and CDR2 YYNGEE come from the germline V gene. The CDR3 contains 14 residues. The germline V and J ends were trimmed by 2 bases and 2 bases, with 9 bases remaining between them. The whole variable domain, filled in from reference TRBV9 and TRBJ2-3, reads DSGVTQTPKHLITATGQRVTLRCSPRSGDLSVYWYQQSLDQGLQFLIQYYNGEERAKGNILERFSAQQFPDLHSELNLSSLELGDSALYFCASSVGRVTDTQYFGPGTRLTVL.

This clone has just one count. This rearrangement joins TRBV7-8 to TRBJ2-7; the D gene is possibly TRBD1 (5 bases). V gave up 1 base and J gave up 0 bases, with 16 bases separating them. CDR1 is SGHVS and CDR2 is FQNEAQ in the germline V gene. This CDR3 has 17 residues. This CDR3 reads CASSLGQLGQSSYEQYF. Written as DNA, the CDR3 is TGTGCCAGCAGCTTAGGGCAGTTGGGGCAAAGCTCCTACGAGCAGTACTTC.

As DNA, the CDR3 is TGTGCCAGCGGATGGGGGACAGAGCAATACGAGCAGTACTTC. Its translation is CASGWGTEQYEQYF. The chain carries TRBV2 and TRBJ2-7; 7 positions agree with TRBD1. V shed 8 bases and J 4 bases; nucleotides not matched to a gene: 11. Germline CDR1 is SNHLY and CDR2 is FYNNEI. The CDR3 covers 14 residues.

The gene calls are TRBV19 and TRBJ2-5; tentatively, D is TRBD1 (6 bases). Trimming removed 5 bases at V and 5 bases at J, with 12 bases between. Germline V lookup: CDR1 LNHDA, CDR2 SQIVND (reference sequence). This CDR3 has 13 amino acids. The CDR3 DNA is TGTGCCAGTAGTGCCTCTAGGGGGGAGACCCAGTACTTC. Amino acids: CASSASRGETQYF.

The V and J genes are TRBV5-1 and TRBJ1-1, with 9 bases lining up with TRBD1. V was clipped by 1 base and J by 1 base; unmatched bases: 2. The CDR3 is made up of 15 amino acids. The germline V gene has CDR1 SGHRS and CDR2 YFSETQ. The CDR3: CASSLRGQGNTEAFF. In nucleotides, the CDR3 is TGCGCCAGCAGCTTGAGGGGACAGGGGAACACTGAAGCTTTCTTT.

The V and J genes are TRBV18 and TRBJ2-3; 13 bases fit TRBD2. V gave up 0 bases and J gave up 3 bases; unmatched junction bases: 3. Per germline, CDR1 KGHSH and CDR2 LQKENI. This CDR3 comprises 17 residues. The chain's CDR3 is CASSPPGLAGKTDTQYF. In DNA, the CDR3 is TGTGCCAGCTCACCACCGGGACTAGCGGGAAAGACAGATACGCAGTATTTT. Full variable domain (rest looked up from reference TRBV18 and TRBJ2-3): NAGVMQNPRHLVRRRGQEARLRCSPMKGHSHVYWYRQLPEEGLKFMVYLQKENIIDESGMPKERFSAEFPKEGPSILRIQQVVRGDSAAYFCASSPPGLAGKTDTQYFGPGTRLTVL.

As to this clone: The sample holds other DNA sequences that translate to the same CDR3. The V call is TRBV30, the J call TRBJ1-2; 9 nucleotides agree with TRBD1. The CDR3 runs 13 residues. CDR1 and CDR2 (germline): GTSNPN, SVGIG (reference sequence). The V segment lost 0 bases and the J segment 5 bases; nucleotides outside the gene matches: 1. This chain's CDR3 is CAWSVTGGYGYTF. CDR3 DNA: TGTGCCTGGAGTGTGACAGGGGGGTATGGCTACACCTTC. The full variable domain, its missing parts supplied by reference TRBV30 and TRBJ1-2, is SQTIHQWPATLVQPVGSPLSLECTVEGTSNPNLYWYRQAAGRGLQLLFYSVGIGQISSEVPQNLSASRPQDRQFILSSKKLLLSDSGFYLCAWSVTGGYGYTFGSGTRLTVV.

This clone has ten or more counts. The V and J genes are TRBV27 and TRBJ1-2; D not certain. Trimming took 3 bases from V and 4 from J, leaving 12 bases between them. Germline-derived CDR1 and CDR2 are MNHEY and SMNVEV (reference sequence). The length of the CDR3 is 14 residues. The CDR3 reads CASSFSFSSYGYTF. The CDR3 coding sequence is TGTGCCAGCAGTTTTTCTTTCAGTTCCTATGGCTACACCTTC.

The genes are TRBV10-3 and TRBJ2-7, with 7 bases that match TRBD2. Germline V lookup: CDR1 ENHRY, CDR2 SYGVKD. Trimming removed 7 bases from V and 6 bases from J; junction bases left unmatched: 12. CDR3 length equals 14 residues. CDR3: CAINPQRETSEQYF. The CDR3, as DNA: TGTGCCATCAACCCCCAGCGGGAAACGAGCGAGCAGTACTTC.

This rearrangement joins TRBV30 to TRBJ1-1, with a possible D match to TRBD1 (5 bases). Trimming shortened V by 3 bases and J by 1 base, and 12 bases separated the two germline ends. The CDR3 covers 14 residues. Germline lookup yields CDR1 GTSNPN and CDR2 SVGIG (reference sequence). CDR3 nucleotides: TGTGCCTGGAGGGGGGGAGATGGGAACACTGAAGCTTTCTTT. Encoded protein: CAWRGGDGNTEAFF.

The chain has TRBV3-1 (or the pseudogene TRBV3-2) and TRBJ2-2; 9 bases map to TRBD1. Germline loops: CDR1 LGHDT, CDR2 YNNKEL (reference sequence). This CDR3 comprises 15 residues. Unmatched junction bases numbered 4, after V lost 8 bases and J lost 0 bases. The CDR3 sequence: CASWGTGTNTGELFF. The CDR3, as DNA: TGTGCCAGCTGGGGGACAGGGACGAACACCGGGGAGCTGTTTTTT.